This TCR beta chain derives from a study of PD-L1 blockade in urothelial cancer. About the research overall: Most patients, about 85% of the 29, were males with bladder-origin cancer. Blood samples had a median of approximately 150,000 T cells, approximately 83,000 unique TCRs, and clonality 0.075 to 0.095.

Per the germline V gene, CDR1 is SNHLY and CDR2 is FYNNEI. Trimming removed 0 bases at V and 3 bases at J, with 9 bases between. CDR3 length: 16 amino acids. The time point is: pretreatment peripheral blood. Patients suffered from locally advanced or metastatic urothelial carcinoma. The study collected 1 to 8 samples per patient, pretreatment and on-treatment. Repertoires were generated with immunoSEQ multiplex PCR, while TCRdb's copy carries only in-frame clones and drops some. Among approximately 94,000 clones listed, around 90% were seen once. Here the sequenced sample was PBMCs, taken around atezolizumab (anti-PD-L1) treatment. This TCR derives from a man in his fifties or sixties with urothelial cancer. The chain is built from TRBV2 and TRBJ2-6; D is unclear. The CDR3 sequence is CASSEALALGANVLTF. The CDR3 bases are TGTGCCAGCAGTGAAGCGCTCGCACTTGGGGCCAACGTCCTGACTTTC.